Sequencing of this T cell receptor (beta chain) was carried out in a study of T cells in Graves' hyperthyroidism and ophthalmopathy. TCR beta CDR3 region amplification was performed from RNA transcripts. An initial round of RT-PCR targeting the TCR CDR3 relied on the HTBI primer set. TCRdb independently ran MiXCR on the multiplex PCR reads; one entry per CDR3 protein. The sample lists roughly 350,000 distinct CDR3 sequences, about an eighth occurring once. The study excluded patients with uncontrolled infection, other autoimmune disease, pregnancy or lactation. This clonotype was counted ten times or more. This receptor was taken from a woman aged 35 to 49 with Graves' ophthalmopathy. Sequencing was carried out using blood.

The CDR3 bases are TGTGCCAGCAGCCAACAATGGCCCGATCGTGGAAACACCATATATTTT. Protein: CASSQQWPDRGNTIYF. The J gene is TRBJ1-3, the V gene TRBV7-9; unclear D gene. Germline assignment: CDR1 SEHNR and CDR2 FQNEAQ (reference sequence). The CDR3 covers 16 residues. The V end was cut by 5 bases, the J end by 3 bases, with 17 bases between.